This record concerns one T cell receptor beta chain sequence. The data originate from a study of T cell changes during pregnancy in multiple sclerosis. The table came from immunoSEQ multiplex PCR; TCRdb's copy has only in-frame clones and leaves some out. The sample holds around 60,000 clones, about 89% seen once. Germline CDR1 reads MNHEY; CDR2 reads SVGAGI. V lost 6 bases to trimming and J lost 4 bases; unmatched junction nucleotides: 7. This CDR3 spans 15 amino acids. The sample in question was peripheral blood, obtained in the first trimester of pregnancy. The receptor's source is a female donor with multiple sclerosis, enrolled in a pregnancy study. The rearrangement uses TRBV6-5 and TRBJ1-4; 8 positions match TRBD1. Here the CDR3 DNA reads TGTGCCAGCAGATACGGCAGGGGGCGTAATGAAAAACTGTTTTTT. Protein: CASRYGRGRNEKLFF.